The rows below give T cell receptor beta chains drawn from one sample of a study of shared clonotypes between healthy human individuals. Repertoires were generated with immunoSEQ multiplex PCR, while TCRdb's copy carries only in-frame clones and drops some. This sample has under 2.5 million clones, with about nine tenths found just once. The source material was naive CD4+ T cells from PBMCs. The receptors here all came from a man younger than 35 in good health. Some clones in this sample may be carry-over from other donors' samples. The CDR3 runs from the conserved cysteine through the conserved F or W. A D gene is named only where the DNA matches it firmly. Rows may omit the clone size; those that give it use once, few, many or a size class.

>TRBJ1-2|TRBD1|NA|TRBV7-9
CASSLNRDRGPGGYTF
TGTGCCAGCAGTTTGAACCGGGACAGGGGGCCGGGAGGCTACACCTTC
>TRBJ2-7|TRBD1|NA|TRBV18
CASSPLATGVTSYEQYF
TGTGCCAGCTCACCTTTAGCCACAGGGGTCACCTCCTACGAGCAGTACTTC
>TRBJ1-5|NA|few|TRBV28
CASSSGTENQPQHF
TGTGCCAGCAGTTCCGGGACCGAGAATCAGCCCCAGCATTTT
>TRBJ2-1|NA|NA|TRBV18
CASLSGVWGGPGEQFF
TGTGCCAGCTTATCAGGTGTATGGGGAGGCCCAGGGGAGCAGTTCTTC
>TRBJ2-1|TRBD2|NA|TRBV12-5
CASGLGTGGLHNEQFF
TGTGCTAGTGGTTTGGGCACGGGAGGCCTACACAATGAGCAGTTCTTC
>TRBJ2-4|NA|NA|TRBV29-1
CSVAGLAKNIQYF
TGCAGCGTGGCAGGGTTGGCCAAAAACATTCAGTACTTC
>TRBJ1-1|TRBD1|NA|TRBV5-6
CASTHQGAGLMNTEAFF
TGTGCCAGCACCCATCAGGGGGCTGGGCTTATGAACACTGAAGCTTTCTTT
>TRBJ2-1|NA|NA|TRBV10-3
CAISVTAYNEQFF
TGTGCCATCAGTGTGACAGCATACAATGAGCAGTTCTTC
>TRBJ2-7|NA|NA|TRBV5-6
CASSLGPISYEQYF
TGTGCCAGCAGCTTAGGACCTATCTCCTACGAGCAGTACTTC
>TRBJ2-7|NA|NA|TRBV28
CASSPTGLKSYEQYF
TGTGCCAGCAGTCCCACAGGGCTGAAATCCTACGAGCAGTACTTC
>TRBJ2-1|NA|once|TRBV28
CASSVRWNEQFF
TGTGCCAGCAGTGTCAGGTGGAATGAGCAGTTCTTC
>TRBJ1-4|NA|NA|TRBV19
CATNTGAANEKLFF
TGTGCCACCAATACAGGCGCGGCTAATGAAAAACTGTTTTTT
>TRBJ1-3|NA|NA|TRBV28
CASSLSIIGGNTIYF
TGTGCCAGCAGTTTATCCATAATCGGCGGAAACACCATATATTTT
>TRBJ2-1|NA|once|TRBV7-9
CASSPGPYNEQFF
TGTGCCAGCAGTCCCGGCCCTTACAATGAGCAGTTCTTC
>TRBJ2-1|NA|NA|TRBV28
CASSRLDAGSDEQFF
TGTGCCAGCAGTCGACTAGACGCTGGTAGCGATGAGCAGTTCTTC
>TRBJ2-5|NA|NA|TRBV11-1
CASSHRLEQYF
TGTGCCAGCAGCCACCGACTAGAGCAGTACTTC
>TRBJ2-7|NA|NA|TRBV7-2
CASSLMGQVFSYEQYF
TGTGCCAGCAGCCTAATGGGGCAGGTTTTCTCCTACGAGCAGTACTTC
>TRBJ2-2|TRBD1|NA|TRBV27
CASRTPGQGNTGELFF
TGTGCCAGCCGTACCCCGGGACAGGGAAACACCGGGGAGCTGTTTTTT
>TRBJ2-7|NA|NA|TRBV21-1
CASHGDRGPPPPYEQYF
TGTGCCAGCCACGGGGACAGGGGTCCGCCTCCGCCCTACGAGCAGTACTTC
>TRBJ2-5|NA|NA|TRBV7-9
CASSSNRELETQYF
TGTGCCAGCAGCTCAAACAGGGAGTTGGAGACCCAGTACTTC
>TRBJ1-1|NA|NA|TRBV18
CASSLNDVGGTNTEAFF
TGTGCCAGCTCACTCAATGACGTCGGAGGGACGAACACTGAAGCTTTCTTT
>TRBJ2-7|NA|NA|TRBV4-3
CASSYLSSSPYEQYF
TGCGCCAGCAGCTACCTTTCTTCGTCCCCCTACGAGCAGTACTTC
>TRBJ2-7|NA|NA|TRBV6-5
CASSYNRIMGEQYF
TGTGCCAGCAGTTACAATAGAATCATGGGAGAGCAGTACTTC
>TRBJ1-2|TRBD1|NA|TRBV28
CASRSGQNYGYTF
TGTGCCAGCCGGTCGGGACAGAACTATGGCTACACCTTC
>TRBJ2-3|TRBD2|NA|TRBV4-1
CASSQGASGRGTQYF
TGCGCCAGCAGCCAAGGCGCTAGCGGGAGGGGTACGCAGTATTTT
>TRBJ2-5|NA|NA|TRBV7-6
CASSQARQGGYQETQYF
TGTGCCAGCAGCCAAGCGCGTCAGGGGGGTTACCAAGAGACCCAGTACTTC
>TRBJ1-5|TRBD1|once|TRBV27
CASSRTGGSNQPQHF
TGTGCCAGCAGCCGGACAGGGGGTAGCAATCAGCCCCAGCATTTT
>TRBJ2-3|NA|NA|TRBV9
CASSVGATDTQYF
TGTGCCAGCAGCGTCGGCGCCACAGATACGCAGTATTTT
>TRBJ1-1|NA|NA|TRBV15
CATSRARRGAFF
TGTGCCACCAGCAGAGCTCGGAGGGGAGCTTTCTTT
>TRBJ1-5|NA|NA|TRBV7-2
CASSLDPSQPQHF
TGTGCCAGCAGCTTAGATCCGTCCCAGCCCCAGCATTTT
>TRBJ2-1|TRBD1|NA|TRBV6-5
CASTARDRGYNEQFF
TGTGCCAGCACCGCGCGGGACAGGGGGTACAATGAGCAGTTCTTC
>TRBJ2-1|TRBD2|NA|TRBV18
CASSLQGSGRVQLNEQFF
TGTGCCAGCTCACTCCAAGGGAGCGGGAGGGTCCAACTCAATGAGCAGTTCTTC
>TRBJ2-7|TRBD1|few|TRBV6-1
CASSEDEGRTGSYEQYF
TGTGCCAGCAGTGAAGATGAGGGCAGGACAGGGTCCTACGAGCAGTACTTC
>TRBJ1-2|TRBD1|NA|TRBV7-3
CASRIGQAGGFFNYGYTF
TGTGCCAGCAGAATTGGACAGGCTGGGGGTTTCTTTAACTATGGCTACACCTTC
>TRBJ1-5|NA|NA|TRBV10-1
CASSENGNQPQHF
TGCGCCAGCAGTGAGAACGGGAATCAGCCCCAGCATTTT
>TRBJ2-3|NA|NA|TRBV29-1
CSVRPGGNTDTQYF
TGCAGCGTCCGGCCAGGGGGGAACACAGATACGCAGTATTTT
>TRBJ2-5|NA|once|TRBV6-1
CASQTNPDQTSQYF
TGTGCCAGCCAGACCAACCCGGACCAAACCTCCCAGTACTTC
>TRBJ1-1|NA|NA|TRBV28
CASRRGSVGTGSFF
NA
>TRBJ2-7|NA|NA|TRBV9
CASSERVYSYEQYF
TGTGCCAGCAGCGAGAGGGTTTATAGCTACGAGCAGTACTTC
>TRBJ1-5|TRBD1|NA|TRBV30
CAWSPHGAGGGPQHF
TGTGCCTGGAGTCCCCATGGGGCAGGGGGCGGGCCCCAGCATTTT